This T cell receptor beta chain is from a study of T cells expressing NK-cell markers (dated by TCRdb to between 2020 and 2021). Turning to the overall study: In sorted CD3+CD56+NKG2C+, CD3+CD56+NKG2C- and CD3+CD56-NKG2C+ T-cell subsets from 7 or 8 donors, TCR beta-chain repertoires were profiled. Seven of the eight sequenced donors were HCMV-seropositive and one was HCMV-seronegative. All eight donors whose samples were sequenced were randomly selected healthy volunteers, three of them men and five women. Sequencing of the libraries produced 2 x 150 bp reads on Illumina HiSeq 2000/2500, MiSeq or NextSeq. Summary of the overall study and its limitations: Whether the expanded NKG2C-expressing T cell clones were specific for HCMV antigens was left unclear. In five to seven donors, the dominant CD3+CD56+NKG2C+ clonotypes were among the top 10 CD8+ clonotypes and accounted for about 1.0-7.0% of CD8+ T cells. Those dominant clonotypes were again the most abundant among CD3+CD56-NKG2C+ cells in a handful of donors, at roughly 28.3-65%.

A commercial ELISA kit detecting HCMV-specific IgG in serum was used to determine HCMV serostatus. Ficoll density gradient centrifugation was used to isolate peripheral blood mononuclear cells from blood. The sample was run on an Illumina HiSeq 2000. TCR beta cDNA libraries were made by 5'RACE template switching that added a universal primer site and unique molecular identifiers. Synthesis of cDNA was primed from the TCR beta constant segment and was followed by two consecutive PCR amplification steps. The authors' pipeline ran thus. MIGEC was used to demultiplex reads and group reads by UMI, and MiTCR was used to assemble and quantify clonotypes. To exclude erroneous sequences, only TCR cDNA sequences supported by at least two reads were retained. The tcR package was used for downstream repertoire analysis, with clonotypes matched between fractions based on CDR3 nucleotide sequence plus V segment. VDJmatch was used to annotate antigen specificity against VDJdb, with one amino acid substitution in CDR3 permitted. Each CDR3 protein sequence appears as one entry after TCRdb reprocessed the reads, and no DNA is included. For this entry, the V and J calls and clone size follow TCRdb and not the study's own pipeline. The table of this sample itemizes about 460,000 distinct CDR3 sequences. In total, the top ten clones hold almost 1.5% of the sample.

Worth noting for this clonotype: Its cognate antigen has yet to be identified.

The CDR3 covers 12 residues, taking in both the cysteine and the phenylalanine. No coding sequence is recorded. CDR1 SQVTM and CDR2 ANQGSEA are derived from the germline V gene. This chain is built from TRBV29-1 and TRBJ1-1; TCRdb picks TRBD1, but there is no DNA to check that call. This TCR came from a woman aged 50 to 65 in good health. Donor details come from another sample of the same person, matched by shared clones. Sequenced input: blood T cells: a sorted CD56 or NKG2C T cell subset, CD4+ or CD8+ T cells, or bulk PBMC T cells (not recorded which). The CDR3 protein: CSVAPGVAEAFF.